Each of the 19 T cell receptor beta chains below was sequenced from the same sample in a study of blood T cell repertoires in COVID-19. Profiling relied on immunoSEQ multiplex PCR, and the TCRdb table lists in-frame clones only, not all of them. The sample includes under 110,000 clones, roughly 85% of them seen just once. Input material: peripheral blood. The receptors come from a woman in her 70s with active or convalescent COVID-19.

This sequence joins TRBV9 and TRBJ1-1; TRBD1 is a possible D gene (5 bases). From germline, CDR1 is SGDLS and CDR2 YYNGEE. The V gene lost 3 bases and the J gene lost 3 bases, with 15 bases spanning the gap. The CDR3 covers 15 residues. This CDR3 is CASSGGTAWDTEAFF. CDR3 in DNA: TGTGCCAGCAGCGGGGGGACTGCTTGGGACACTGAAGCTTTCTTT.

The V gene is TRBV24-1, the J gene TRBJ2-1; 12 bases fit TRBD2. The CDR3 spans 20 residues. The germline CDR1 and CDR2 sequences are KGHDR and SFDVKD. The V gene end was trimmed by 0 bases and the J gene end by 6 bases; junction bases not matched to a gene: 14. CDR3 in DNA: TGTGCCACCAGTGATTTGCCAGACGGGACTAGCGGGCTAGGGGGCAATGAGCAGTTCTTC. Translating it yields CATSDLPDGTSGLGGNEQFF.

This chain joins TRBV20-1 and TRBJ1-6; TRBD1 matches 7 bases. The length of the CDR3 is 17 residues. Trimming took 3 bases from V and 4 from J; bases not matched to a gene: 12. Germline V gene sequence: CDR1 DFQATT, CDR2 SNEGSKA (reference sequence). CDR3 DNA sequence: TGCAGTGCTAGTAGGACAGGCGATCCCGCTTATAATTCACCCCTCCACTTT. As protein: CSASRTGDPAYNSPLHF.

V and J are TRBV6-6 and TRBJ1-3; TRBD1 matches at 10 bases. Germline V CDR1 and CDR2: MNHNY, SVGAGI (reference sequence). The CDR3 has 18 amino acids. After removal of 5 bases from V and 2 bases from J, the junction contained 12 bases not matched to a gene. CDR3 sequence reads: CASSQRPGTGAAGNTIYF. CDR3 nucleotides: TGTGCCAGCAGTCAACGGCCGGGGACAGGGGCGGCTGGAAACACCATATATTTT.

J is TRBJ2-2 and V is TRBV25-1, with D maybe TRBD1 (6 bases). The CDR3 is made up of 12 amino acids. Germline CDR1 MGHDK, CDR2 SYGVNS. The ends were cut back, 4 bases at V and 6 bases at J, with 6 bases in the middle. Written as DNA, the CDR3 is TGTGCCAGCAGTGGACAGGCCGGGGAGCTGTTTTTT. Protein sequence: CASSGQAGELFF. The full variable domain, its missing parts supplied by reference TRBV25-1 and TRBJ2-2, is EADIYQTPRYLVIGTGKKITLECSQTMGHDKMYWYQQDPGMELHLIHYSYGVNSTEKGDLSSESTVSRIRTEHFPLTLESARPSHTSQYLCASSGQAGELFFGEGSRLTVL.

The chain uses TRBV11-3 and TRBJ2-3; 7 bases align to TRBD1. Germline values: CDR1 SGHNT, CDR2 YENEEA. There are 13 residues in the CDR3. V lost 7 bases to trimming and J lost 9 bases; unmatched junction nucleotides: 10. The chain's CDR3 is CASTATGPGTQYF. CDR3 nucleotide sequence: TGTGCCAGCACCGCGACAGGGCCGGGAACGCAGTATTTT.

V and J are TRBV5-1 and TRBJ2-7, with D possibly matching TRBD1 (6 bases). V was pared by 6 bases and J by 4 bases, with 17 bases between. This CDR3 spans 14 amino acids. The germline gives CDR1 SGHRS, CDR2 YFSETQ. The CDR3 is CASTLTGQQYEQYF. As DNA, the CDR3 is TGCGCCAGCACGCTCACGGGACAACAATACGAGCAGTACTTC.

The rearrangement links TRBV5-4 to TRBJ1-2; D possibly corresponds to TRBD1 (6 bases). This CDR3 region has 16 residues. V was cut by 0 bases and J by 0 bases, with 12 bases left in between. Germline CDR1 SGHNT, CDR2 YYREEE (reference sequence). CDR3 in DNA: TGTGCCAGCAGCTTGGGGTCAGGGGCTTCTAACTATGGCTACACCTTC. Translating it yields CASSLGSGASNYGYTF.

The chain combines TRBV24-1 with TRBJ1-1; D is perhaps TRBD1 (6 bases). Germline assignment: CDR1 KGHDR and CDR2 SFDVKD. The CDR3 contains 14 residues. The ends were cut back, 8 bases at V and 1 base at J, with 13 bases in the middle. The CDR3 DNA follows: TGTGCCACCAAGGACAGATATCCGAACACTGAAGCTTTCTTT. Protein sequence: CATKDRYPNTEAFF.

This CDR3 reads CAISAGQQGGYTF. The CDR3 DNA is TGTGCCATCAGCGCGGGCCAACAGGGAGGCTACACCTTC. V and J are TRBV10-3 and TRBJ1-2; D is possibly TRBD1 (6 bases). The V end was cut by 6 bases, the J end by 8 bases, with 16 bases between. There are 13 residues in the CDR3. Germline V gene data show CDR1 as ENHRY and CDR2 as SYGVKD.

This clone showed up just a few times. V and J are TRBV18 and TRBJ1-5; no clear D. Per the germline V gene, CDR1 is KGHSH and CDR2 is LQKENI. V lost 5 bases and J 7 bases, leaving 12 bases between the germline ends. The CDR3 length is 13 residues. The CDR3 loop is CASSSDILQPQHF. The DNA for the CDR3 is TGTGCCAGCTCATCCGACATCTTGCAGCCCCAGCATTTT.

This chain joins TRBV6-5 and TRBJ2-3; TRBD2 might be the D (6 bases). In germline, CDR1 is MNHEY, CDR2 SVGAGI. V lost 6 bases and J lost 0, with 13 bases in between. The CDR3 spans 15 residues. The CDR3 loop is CASSFSGTSTDTQYF. CDR3 nucleotides: TGTGCCAGCAGCTTTAGCGGCACTAGCACAGATACGCAGTATTTT.

This chain joins TRBV4-3 and TRBJ2-3; a possible D gene is TRBD1 (5 bases). Germline V gene data show CDR1 as LGHNA and CDR2 as YSLEER. Trimming shortened V by 4 bases and J by 6 bases, and 23 bases separated the two germline ends. CDR3 length: 17 residues. The CDR3 coding sequence is TGCGCCAGCAGCCCCCAGACAGCGCTCTCCCAAGTGGATACGCAGTATTTT. As protein: CASSPQTALSQVDTQYF.

This clone was observed once. The CDR3 DNA reads as TGTGCCAGCAGCTTAGATCCAGGGAAAGAGACCCAGTACTTC. This translates into CASSLDPGKETQYF. The chain couples TRBV11-2 to TRBJ2-5; weak D call: TRBD1 (5 bases). This CDR3 is 14 amino acids long. The V end lost 0 bases, the J end lost 3 bases, and 8 bases lay between the germline ends. The germline gives CDR1 SGHAT, CDR2 FQNNGV.

There are a few counts of this clone. The CDR3 DNA reads TGTGCCAGCTCCCGGGGGGGCAGAATAATGAACACTGAAGCTTTCTTT. Translating gives CASSRGGRIMNTEAFF. The genes are TRBV7-2 and TRBJ1-1; perhaps TRBD1 as D (6 bases). The V gene's germline CDR1 is SGHTA and CDR2 FQGNSA. V lost 8 bases, J lost 0 bases, and 19 bases lay in between. The length of the CDR3 is 16 residues.

This clone has a handful of counts. The chain employs TRBV9 and TRBJ2-5; TRBD1 matches 8 bases. Germline V gene sequence: CDR1 SGDLS, CDR2 YYNGEE. V was clipped by 4 bases and J by 5 bases; unmatched bases: 7. The CDR3 spans 14 residues. The CDR3 sequence is CASSPRTGLETQYF. CDR3 sequence (DNA): TGTGCCAGCAGCCCTCGGACAGGGCTGGAGACCCAGTACTTC.

This clone was seen once. The chain joins TRBV7-9 to TRBJ1-4; 7 bases line up with TRBD1. The germline V gene has CDR1 SEHNR and CDR2 FQNEAQ (reference sequence). This CDR3 has 17 residues. The junction had 17 bases not matched to a gene; V was cut back by 5 bases and J by 8 bases. The CDR3 is CASSPQRMTGRQEKLFF. CDR3 bases: TGTGCCAGCAGCCCCCAGCGGATGACAGGGAGACAGGAAAAACTGTTTTTT.

V usage is TRBV10-1 and J usage is TRBJ2-1, with 13 positions matching TRBD2. The CDR3 spans 17 residues. Germline trimming cut 2 bases from V and 10 bases from J; bases unmatched to any gene: 11. The germline V gene encodes CDR1 WNHNN and CDR2 SYGVQD (reference sequence). This chain's CDR3 is CASSEIRTSGSLREQFF. DNA for the CDR3: TGCGCCAGCAGTGAGATTCGGACTAGCGGGAGTTTAAGAGAGCAGTTCTTC.

The rearrangement joins TRBV30 to TRBJ2-1; 12 bases fit TRBD2. V was pared by 0 bases and J by 7 bases, with 1 base of the junction left unmatched. The CDR3 runs 14 residues. In germline, CDR1 is GTSNPN, CDR2 SVGIG (reference sequence). CDR3 nucleotides: TGTGCCTGGAGTGTTGGACTAGCGGGGAATGAGCAGTTCTTC. Protein sequence: CAWSVGLAGNEQFF.